The 26 T cell receptor beta chains reported below all come from one sample, sequenced in a study of T cell changes during pregnancy in multiple sclerosis. Only in-frame clones appear in the TCRdb table, and some are missing; sequencing was by immunoSEQ multiplex PCR. The sample holds about 77,000 clones, about 92% seen once. Here the sequenced sample was peripheral blood, taken after pregnancy. Receptors were obtained from a female donor in good health, enrolled as a control in a pregnancy study.

For the CDR3, the DNA is TGTGCCAGCAGCCCTCGGACAGGGGTGTACGGGGCCCCAAATGAGCAGTTCTTC. It translates to CASSPRTGVYGAPNEQFF. V gene TRBV9 combines with J gene TRBJ2-1; TRBD1 matches 9 bases. J gave up 7 bases and V 4 bases, and 18 bases lay outside the gene matches. The CDR3 consists of 18 residues. Germline assignment: CDR1 SGDLS and CDR2 YYNGEE.

This chain uses TRBV11-3 with TRBJ2-5; no clear D. Trimming shortened V by 3 bases and J by 1 base, and 9 bases separated the two germline ends. The CDR3 contains 14 residues. Per germline, CDR1 SGHNT and CDR2 YENEEA. Here the CDR3 reads CASSFGGSQETQYF. CDR3 nucleotides: TGTGCCAGCAGCTTTGGTGGTAGCCAAGAGACCCAGTACTTC.

The chain links TRBV28 to TRBJ1-4; TRBD1 aligns across 8 bases. Unmatched junction bases numbered 7, after V lost 5 bases and J lost 8 bases. Per the germline V gene, CDR1 is MDHEN and CDR2 is SYDVKM. This CDR3 comprises 14 residues. The CDR3 sequence: CASSPGTGREKLFF. The CDR3 region has the DNA TGTGCCAGCAGTCCCGGGACAGGACGAGAAAAACTGTTTTTT.

The chain links TRBV10-1 to TRBJ2-1, with 8 nucleotides matching TRBD1. Losses at the gene ends were 2 bases for V and 7 bases for J; bases not matched to a gene: 10. This CDR3 has 16 amino acids. CDR1 is WNHNN and CDR2 is SYGVQD in the germline V gene (reference sequence). CDR3 bases: TGCGCCAGCAGTGAGAATAGGGCGGACAGGGTAAATGAGCAGTTCTTC. This sequence encodes CASSENRADRVNEQFF.

CDR3: CASGSYRENTGELFF. The DNA of the CDR3 is TGTGCCAGCGGTAGTTATCGGGAGAACACCGGGGAGCTGTTTTTT. This sequence joins TRBV6-5 and TRBJ2-2, with D perhaps matching TRBD2 (5 bases). The CDR3 covers 15 residues. Looked up from germline, CDR1 is MNHEY and CDR2 is SVGAGI. Trimming left V 8 bases short and J 1 base short, with 14 bases between.

The chain combines TRBV10-3 with TRBJ2-7, with 8 bases aligning to TRBD1. This CDR3 has 12 residues. Germline values: CDR1 ENHRY, CDR2 SYGVKD. Germline trimming cut 6 bases from V and 3 bases from J; bases unmatched to any gene: 1. CDR3 loop: CAIRGTGYEQYF. In DNA, the CDR3 is TGTGCCATCAGAGGGACAGGCTACGAGCAGTACTTC.

This chain joins TRBV14 and TRBJ2-7; no definite D call. This CDR3 comprises 12 residues. In germline, CDR1 is SGHDN, CDR2 FVKESK. Trimming pared 4 bases from V and 4 bases from J, leaving 8 bases between. The CDR3 region has the DNA TGTGCCAGCAGCCTTCTCCAGTACGAGCAGTACTTC. Translating gives CASSLLQYEQYF.

V and J are TRBV6-5 and TRBJ1-1; D remains ambiguous. The ends were cut back, 0 bases at V and 0 bases at J, with 8 bases in the middle. CDR3 length: 15 residues. Germline CDR1 MNHEY, CDR2 SVGAGI. CDR3 DNA sequence: TGTGCCAGCAGTTACTCGCGAAGTTTGAACACTGAAGCTTTCTTT. It is translated as CASSYSRSLNTEAFF.

The rearrangement joins TRBV6-1 to TRBJ2-2; the match to TRBD1 covers 8 bases. This CDR3 spans 17 amino acids. Germline CDR1 MNHNS, CDR2 SASEGT. J gave up 5 bases and V 1 base, and 9 bases lay outside the gene matches. CDR3 protein: CASSEGARTGTTGELFF. The CDR3 region has the DNA TGTGCCAGCAGTGAAGGGGCTCGGACAGGGACGACCGGGGAGCTGTTTTTT.

The count of this clone is one. The chain uses TRBV12-5 and TRBJ2-7; the match to TRBD1 covers 8 bases. Germline assignment: CDR1 LGHNT and CDR2 FRNRAP. The CDR3 covers 14 residues. V was clipped by 7 bases and J by 7 bases; unmatched bases: 12. DNA of the CDR3: TGTGCTAGTGCAGGGGGCAATACTCCTGGAGAGCAGTACTTC. Translating gives CASAGGNTPGEQYF.

The chain couples TRBV6-1 to TRBJ1-3; D is uncertain. Deletions cut 2 bases from V and 3 bases from J, with 14 bases between. The CDR3 runs to 16 residues. CDR1 and CDR2 (germline): MNHNS, SASEGT. CDR3 sequence (DNA): TGTGCCAGCAGTGAATTTCCCAACAGTCTTGGAAACACCATATATTTT. It yields the protein CASSEFPNSLGNTIYF.

The chain uses TRBV18 and TRBJ2-6; D is undetermined. The CDR3 has 15 amino acids. From germline, CDR1 is KGHSH and CDR2 LQKENI. Between the trimmed V and J ends, which lost 3 bases and 1 base, there was a span of 7 bases. The CDR3 DNA follows: TGTGCCAGCTCACCCCTACTGTCTGGGGCCAACGTCCTGACTTTC. Its protein is CASSPLLSGANVLTF.

The chain links TRBV9 to TRBJ2-5; TRBD2 might be the D (5 bases). The CDR3 covers 15 residues. Per germline, CDR1 SGDLS and CDR2 YYNGEE. The germline V and J ends were trimmed by 1 base and 4 bases, with 14 bases remaining between them. The CDR3 loop reads CASSVSSLAGETQYF. The CDR3 DNA is TGTGCCAGCAGCGTATCAAGTTTGGCGGGAGAGACCCAGTACTTC.

The rearrangement joins TRBV9 to TRBJ2-7; TRBD1 might be the D (7 bases). V lost 3 bases and J lost 5, with 18 bases in between. Germline V lookup: CDR1 SGDLS, CDR2 YYNGEE. The CDR3 sequence is 15 residues long. The CDR3 loop reads CASSGGTVFGNEQYF. CDR3 bases: TGTGCCAGCAGCGGCGGGACAGTTTTTGGCAACGAGCAGTACTTC. Based on the CDR3 plus reference TRBV9 and TRBJ2-7, the full variable domain is DSGVTQTPKHLITATGQRVTLRCSPRSGDLSVYWYQQSLDQGLQFLIQYYNGEERAKGNILERFSAQQFPDLHSELNLSSLELGDSALYFCASSGGTVFGNEQYFGPGTRLTVT.

In DNA form, the CDR3 reads TGCAGCGTTACTAACTGGGACAGGGGAACGACCCAGTACTTC. Translated: CSVTNWDRGTTQYF. The V call is TRBV29-1, the J call TRBJ2-5; TRBD1 matches 10 bases. The ends lost 5 bases at V and 7 bases at J; junction bases unmatched: 10. The CDR3 spans 14 residues. In germline, CDR1 is SQVTM, CDR2 ANQGSEA.

This chain links TRBV7-2 with TRBJ2-7, with TRBD2 matching over 7 bases. The CDR3 is made up of 15 amino acids. Germline CDR1 and CDR2: SGHTA and FQGNSA. V was clipped by 4 bases and J by 5 bases; unmatched bases: 11. Written as DNA, the CDR3 is TGTGCCAGCAGCTCTAGCCCCATGGGGGGGGACGAGCAGTACTTC. Translating gives CASSSSPMGGDEQYF.

The chain combines TRBV4-1 with TRBJ1-5; 8 positions match TRBD1. V was clipped by 6 bases and J by 0 bases; unmatched bases: 10. Germline loops: CDR1 MGHRA, CDR2 YSYEKL. This CDR3 is 17 amino acids long. CDR3 in DNA: TGCGCCAGCAGGGAATCCGGGACAGGATATAGCAATCAGCCCCAGCATTTT. Amino acid sequence: CASRESGTGYSNQPQHF.

The V gene is TRBV6-6, the J gene TRBJ2-7; possible D gene TRBD1, 6 bases. This CDR3 is 13 amino acids long. Trimming removed 3 bases from V and 5 bases from J, with 11 bases in between. Germline V lookup: CDR1 MNHNY, CDR2 SVGAGI (reference sequence). The CDR3 spells CASSYSTGNEQYF. The CDR3 bases are TGTGCCAGCAGTTATTCTACAGGGAACGAGCAGTACTTC.

V and J are TRBV28 and TRBJ1-2, with a weak D call TRBD1 (5 bases). The CDR3 length is 13 residues. With 6 bases removed from V and 2 bases from J, the gap between germline ends came to 10 bases. CDR1 is MDHEN, CDR2 SYDVKM, per germline. The CDR3 sequence: CASRSHRNYGYTF. For the CDR3, the DNA is TGTGCCAGCAGGTCCCACAGGAACTATGGCTACACCTTC.

This chain links TRBV19 with TRBJ2-5, with TRBD1 as a possible D gene (5 bases). The germline V gene encodes CDR1 LNHDA and CDR2 SQIVND (reference sequence). V lost 5 bases to trimming and J lost 4 bases, with 11 bases between them. This CDR3 contains 13 residues. This CDR3 reads CASSAQGGETQYF. CDR3 nucleotide sequence: TGTGCCAGTAGTGCTCAGGGCGGAGAGACCCAGTACTTC. The variable domain in full, completed from reference TRBV19 and TRBJ2-5, reads DGGITQSPKYLFRKEGQNVTLSCEQNLNHDAMYWYRQDPGQGLRLIYYSQIVNDFQKGDIAEGYSVSREKKESFPLTVTSAQKNPTAFYLCASSAQGGETQYFGPGTRLLVL.

This chain joins TRBV25-1 and TRBJ2-7, with 10 positions matching TRBD1. The CDR3 runs to 16 residues. After removal of 1 base from V and 2 bases from J, the junction contained 5 bases not matched to a gene. The germline V gene has CDR1 MGHDK and CDR2 SYGVNS. Here the CDR3 reads CASSESPGQGAYEQYF. The CDR3 DNA sequence: TGTGCCAGCAGTGAATCCCCCGGACAGGGGGCCTACGAGCAGTACTTC.

This clone qualifies as medium-sized (0.01 to 0.1%). The CDR3 nucleotides are TGTGCCAGCAGTTTACTTCAGGGAATGGACACTGAAGCTTTCTTT. Amino acid sequence: CASSLLQGMDTEAFF. The chain links TRBV28 to TRBJ1-1; a possible D gene is TRBD1 (5 bases). The CDR3 contains 15 residues. The V end was cut by 2 bases, the J end by 3 bases, with 13 bases between. Germline loops: CDR1 MDHEN, CDR2 SYDVKM. Filled out from reference TRBV28 and TRBJ1-1, the complete variable domain reads DVKVTQSSRYLVKRTGEKVFLECVQDMDHENMFWYRQDPGLGLRLIYFSYDVKMKEKGDIPEGYSVSREKKERFSLILESASTNQTSMYLCASSLLQGMDTEAFFGQGTRLTVV.

The V and J genes are TRBV10-3 and TRBJ1-4; 7 bases are a match to TRBD1. Trimming took 4 bases from V and 8 from J; bases not matched to a gene: 7. Germline V lookup: CDR1 ENHRY, CDR2 SYGVKD. The CDR3 spans 14 residues. Here the CDR3 DNA reads TGTGCCATCAGTGGGGGGACAGACCAGGAAAAACTGTTTTTT. It specifies CAISGGTDQEKLFF.

The chain uses TRBV7-6 and TRBJ2-7, with 8 bases identical to TRBD2. Germline CDR1 and CDR2: SGHVS and FNYEAQ. V lost 7 bases, J lost 4 bases, and 9 bases stayed unmatched. The length of the CDR3 is 14 residues. The CDR3 protein is CASTMQAGVYEQYF. The CDR3, as DNA: TGTGCCAGCACCATGCAAGCGGGAGTTTACGAGCAGTACTTC. The full variable domain, with the rest looked up from reference TRBV7-6 and TRBJ2-7, is GAGVSQSPRYKVTKRGQDVALRCDPISGHVSLYWYRQALGQGPEFLTYFNYEAQQDKSGLPNDRFSAERPEGSISTLTIQRTEQRDSAMYRCASTMQAGVYEQYFGPGTRLTVT.

V usage is TRBV2 and J usage is TRBJ1-5; D unresolved. Germline CDR1 SNHLY, CDR2 FYNNEI. V lost 5 bases and J lost 5, with 10 bases in between. The CDR3 runs 13 residues. The CDR3 is CASSSEGYQPQHF. In nucleotides, the CDR3 is TGTGCCAGCAGTAGTGAGGGATATCAGCCCCAGCATTTT.

V gene TRBV27 combines with J gene TRBJ2-7; possible D gene TRBD2, 6 bases. The CDR3 length is 13 residues. CDR1 is MNHEY and CDR2 is SMNVEV in the germline V gene (reference sequence). Trimming removed 10 bases at V and 6 bases at J, with 19 bases between. CDR3 protein: CATSPGGSGEQYF. CDR3 coding DNA: TGTGCCACCTCCCCCGGAGGGTCCGGCGAGCAGTACTTC.